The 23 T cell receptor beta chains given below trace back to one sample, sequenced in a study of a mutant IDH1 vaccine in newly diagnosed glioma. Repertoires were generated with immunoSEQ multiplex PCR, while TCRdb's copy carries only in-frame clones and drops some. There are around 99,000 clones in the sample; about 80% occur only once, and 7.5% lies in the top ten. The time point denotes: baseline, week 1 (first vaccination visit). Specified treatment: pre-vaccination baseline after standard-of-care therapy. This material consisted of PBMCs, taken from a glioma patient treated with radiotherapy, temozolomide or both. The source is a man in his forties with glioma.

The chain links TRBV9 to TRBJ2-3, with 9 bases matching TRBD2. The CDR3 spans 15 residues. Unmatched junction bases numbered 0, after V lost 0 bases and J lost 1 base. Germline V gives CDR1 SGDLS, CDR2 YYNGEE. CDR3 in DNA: TGTGCCAGCAGCGTAGGACTAGCGGGCACAGATACGCAGTATTTT. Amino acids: CASSVGLAGTDTQYF.

The CDR3 DNA reads as TGTGCCAGCAGCCAAGTGAGGGGGAACACCGGGGAGCTGTTTTTT. It codes for CASSQVRGNTGELFF. This chain links TRBV4-2 with TRBJ2-2, with D perhaps being TRBD1 or TRBD2 (5 bases each). Trimming took off 1 base at V and 1 base at J, with 7 bases between the two ends. Germline values: CDR1 LGHNA, CDR2 YNFKEQ. The CDR3 length is 15 residues.

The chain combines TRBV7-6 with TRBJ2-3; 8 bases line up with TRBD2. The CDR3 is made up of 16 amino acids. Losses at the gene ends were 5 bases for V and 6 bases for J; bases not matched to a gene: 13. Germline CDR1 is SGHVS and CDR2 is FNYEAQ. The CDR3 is CASSRDPGTRGDTQYF. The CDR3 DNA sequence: TGTGCCAGCAGCAGAGATCCCGGGACTAGGGGTGATACGCAGTATTTT. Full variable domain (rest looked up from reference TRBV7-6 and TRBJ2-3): GAGVSQSPRYKVTKRGQDVALRCDPISGHVSLYWYRQALGQGPEFLTYFNYEAQQDKSGLPNDRFSAERPEGSISTLTIQRTEQRDSAMYRCASSRDPGTRGDTQYFGPGTRLTVL.

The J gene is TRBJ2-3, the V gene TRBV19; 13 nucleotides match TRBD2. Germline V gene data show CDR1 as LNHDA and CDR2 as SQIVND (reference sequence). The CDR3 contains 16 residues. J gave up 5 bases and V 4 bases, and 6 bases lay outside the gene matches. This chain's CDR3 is CASSTGGTSGKDTQYF. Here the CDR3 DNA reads TGTGCCAGTAGTACGGGCGGGACTAGCGGGAAAGATACGCAGTATTTT.

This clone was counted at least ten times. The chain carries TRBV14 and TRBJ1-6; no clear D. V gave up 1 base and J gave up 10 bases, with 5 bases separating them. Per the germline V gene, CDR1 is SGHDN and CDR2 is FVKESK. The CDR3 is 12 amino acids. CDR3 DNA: TGTGCCAGCAGCCAAGTAGCCTCACCCCTCCACTTT. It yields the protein CASSQVASPLHF.

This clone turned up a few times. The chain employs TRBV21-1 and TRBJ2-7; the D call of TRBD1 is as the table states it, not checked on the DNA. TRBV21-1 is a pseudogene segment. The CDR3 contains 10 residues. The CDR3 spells CATGRTAQYF. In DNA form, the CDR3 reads TGTGCCACCGGTCGGACAGCGCAGTACTTC.

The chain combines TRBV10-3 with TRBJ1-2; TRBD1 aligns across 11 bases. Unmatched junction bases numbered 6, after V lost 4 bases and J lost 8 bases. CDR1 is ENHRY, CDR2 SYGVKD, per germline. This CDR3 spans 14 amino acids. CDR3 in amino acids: CAISADRGRSGYTF. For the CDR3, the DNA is TGTGCCATCAGTGCGGACAGGGGGCGCAGCGGCTACACCTTC.

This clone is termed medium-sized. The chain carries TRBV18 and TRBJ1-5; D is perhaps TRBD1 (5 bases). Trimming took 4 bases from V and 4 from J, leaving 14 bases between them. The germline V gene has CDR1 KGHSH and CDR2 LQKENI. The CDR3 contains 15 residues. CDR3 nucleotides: TGTGCCAGCTCACGGGAGGCAGGGAGGAATCAGCCCCAGCATTTT. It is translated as CASSREAGRNQPQHF.

The CDR3 loop reads CASSTGLEGYTF. CDR3 bases: TGTGCCAGCAGCACCGGACTAGAAGGCTACACCTTC. J is TRBJ1-2 and V is TRBV21-1. TRBV21-1 has pseudogene status. The CDR3 extends over 12 amino acids.

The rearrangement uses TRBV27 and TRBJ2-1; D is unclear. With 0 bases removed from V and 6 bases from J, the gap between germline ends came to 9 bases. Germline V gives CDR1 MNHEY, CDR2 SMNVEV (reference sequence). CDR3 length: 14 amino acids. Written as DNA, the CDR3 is TGTGCCAGCAGTTTATCGCCTCCAAGCAATGAGCAGTTCTTC. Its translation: CASSLSPPSNEQFF.

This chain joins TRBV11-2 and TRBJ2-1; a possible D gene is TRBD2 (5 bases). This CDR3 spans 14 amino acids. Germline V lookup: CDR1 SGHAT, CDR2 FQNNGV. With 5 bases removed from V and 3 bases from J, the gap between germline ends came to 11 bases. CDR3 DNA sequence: TGTGCCAGCAGCCCCAGCGGAGACTACAATGAGCAGTTCTTC. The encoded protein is CASSPSGDYNEQFF.

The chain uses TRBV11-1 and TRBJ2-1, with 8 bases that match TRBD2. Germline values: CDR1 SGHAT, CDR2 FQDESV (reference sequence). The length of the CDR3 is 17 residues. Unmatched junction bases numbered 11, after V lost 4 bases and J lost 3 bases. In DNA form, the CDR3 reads TGTGCCAGCAGCTCGTGGTCCGGGACTAGGGACTACAATGAGCAGTTCTTC. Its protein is CASSSWSGTRDYNEQFF.

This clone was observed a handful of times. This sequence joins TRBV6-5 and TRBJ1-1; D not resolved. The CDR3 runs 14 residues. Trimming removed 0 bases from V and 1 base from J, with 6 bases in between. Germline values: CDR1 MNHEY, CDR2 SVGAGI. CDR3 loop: CASSYSAGNTEAFF. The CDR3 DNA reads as TGTGCCAGCAGTTACTCCGCGGGGAACACTGAAGCTTTCTTT.

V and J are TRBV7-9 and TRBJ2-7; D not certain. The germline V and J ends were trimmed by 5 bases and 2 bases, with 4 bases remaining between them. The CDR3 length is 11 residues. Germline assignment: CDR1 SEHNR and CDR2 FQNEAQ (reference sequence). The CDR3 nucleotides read TGTGCCAGCAGCCGGACCTACGAGCAGTACTTC. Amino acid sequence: CASSRTYEQYF. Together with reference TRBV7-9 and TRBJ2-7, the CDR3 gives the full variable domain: DTGVSQNPRHKITKRGQNVTFRCDPISEHNRLYWYRQTLGQGPEFLTYFQNEAQLEKSRLLSDRFSAERPKGSFSTLEIQRTEQGDSAMYLCASSRTYEQYFGPGTRLTVT.

This chain's CDR3 is CASGQGMETQYF. DNA for the CDR3: TGCGCCAGCGGACAGGGGATGGAGACCCAGTACTTC. V is TRBV10-2 and J is TRBJ2-5, with 9 bases matching TRBD1. V lost 8 bases, J lost 5 bases, and 3 bases stayed unmatched. The CDR3 runs to 12 residues. Per germline, CDR1 WSHSY and CDR2 SAAADI.

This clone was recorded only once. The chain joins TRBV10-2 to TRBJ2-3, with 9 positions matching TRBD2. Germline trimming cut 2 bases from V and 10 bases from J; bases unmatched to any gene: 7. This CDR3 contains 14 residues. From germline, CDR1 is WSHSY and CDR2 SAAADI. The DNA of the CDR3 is TGCGCCAGCAGTGAGACTAGCGGGTCCTCGGCGCAGTATTTT. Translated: CASSETSGSSAQYF.

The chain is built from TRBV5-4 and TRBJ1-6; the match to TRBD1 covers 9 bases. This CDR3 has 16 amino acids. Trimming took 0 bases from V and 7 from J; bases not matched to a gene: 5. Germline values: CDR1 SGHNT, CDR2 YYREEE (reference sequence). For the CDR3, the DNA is TGTGCCAGCAGCTTGGGACAGGGGGATTTAAATTCACCCCTCCACTTT. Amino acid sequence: CASSLGQGDLNSPLHF.

The CDR3 region has the DNA TGTGCCAGCAGCAAAGTTCCGGGACGGCTTTCGAACACCGGGGAGCTGTTTTTT. Protein product: CASSKVPGRLSNTGELFF. The chain recombines TRBV21-1 with TRBJ2-2. TRBV21-1 is designated a pseudogene. The CDR3 sequence is 18 residues long.

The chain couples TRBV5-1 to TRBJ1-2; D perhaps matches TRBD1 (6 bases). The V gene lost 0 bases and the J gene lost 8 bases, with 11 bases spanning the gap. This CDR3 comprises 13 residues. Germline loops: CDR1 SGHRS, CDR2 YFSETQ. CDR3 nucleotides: TGCGCCAGCAGCTTGGTTCCGGGACAAGGCTACACCTTC. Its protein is CASSLVPGQGYTF.

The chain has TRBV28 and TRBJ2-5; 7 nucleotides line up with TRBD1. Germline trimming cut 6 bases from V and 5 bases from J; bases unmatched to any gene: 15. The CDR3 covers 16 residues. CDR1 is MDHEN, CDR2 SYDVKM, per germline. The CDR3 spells CASSPERGGSSETQYF. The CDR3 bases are TGTGCCAGCAGCCCCGAGAGAGGGGGCAGTTCGGAGACCCAGTACTTC.

CDR3: CASSYSRQRLNTEAFF. The CDR3 DNA follows: TGTGCCAGCAGTTACTCCAGACAGAGGCTGAACACTGAAGCTTTCTTT. The rearrangement links TRBV6-5 to TRBJ1-1, with D perhaps matching TRBD1 (5 bases). This CDR3 is built from 16 residues. Germline V gene lookup returns CDR1 MNHEY and CDR2 SVGAGI. The V end was cut by 0 bases, the J end by 0 bases, with 11 bases between.

CDR3 loop: CASSTQSSGLSNQPQHF. The DNA of the CDR3 is TGTGCCAGTAGTACACAGTCTAGCGGGCTTAGCAATCAGCCCCAGCATTTT. This rearrangement joins TRBV19 to TRBJ1-5; D uncertain. Trimming cost V 4 bases and J 0 bases, with 16 bases left between them. CDR3 size: 17 residues. In germline, CDR1 is LNHDA, CDR2 SQIVND (reference sequence).

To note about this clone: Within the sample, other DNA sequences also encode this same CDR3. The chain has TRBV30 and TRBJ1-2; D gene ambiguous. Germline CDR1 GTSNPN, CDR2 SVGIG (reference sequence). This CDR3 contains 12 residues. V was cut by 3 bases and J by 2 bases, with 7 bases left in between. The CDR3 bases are TGTGCCTGGAGCGTGTTAAACTATGGCTACACCTTC. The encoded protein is CAWSVLNYGYTF.